This TCR beta chain was sequenced for a study of PD-L1 blockade in urothelial cancer (dated by TCRdb to about 2017). A note on the overall study: Therapy was started in the mid-2010s for all patients, and atezolizumab 1,200 mg was administered intravenously every 3 weeks. About 90% of the roughly 29 patients were identified as males with urothelial cancer of bladder origin, and a prior smoking history was reported by 18 of 29 patients. Patients had an ECOG performance status of 0 or 1 and had received between 0 and 3 prior chemotherapy regimens. Blood samples were analyzed 3 weeks after the start of treatment (second dose) and 6 weeks after the start of treatment. Blood samples gave a median of 141,255 T cells and approximately 85,000 unique TCRs, with a median clonality of about 0.078. The study was an exploratory multi-omic analysis of somatic, immune and clinical correlates of response to PD-L1 blockade with atezolizumab in urothelial cancer. Pretreatment tumor samples, along with matched peripheral blood collected serially before and after atezolizumab treatment, underwent TCR sequencing. Durable clinical benefit meant progression-free survival longer than 6 months, and TCR features were also tested against progression-free and overall survival. In the same patients, pretreatment tumors underwent whole exome sequencing and RNA sequencing in addition to TCR sequencing. Durable clinical benefit was achieved by nine patients and was not achieved by 20 patients. Twenty-nine patients had pretreatment blood TCR-seq, about 25 had at least one posttreatment blood collection, and about 25 had tumor TCR-seq.

To note about this clone: Its antigen is still unknown. No clone much larger than this one lies a single base away; base qualities are absent.

Taken from cysteine to phenylalanine, the CDR3 has 14 residues. Of all the DNA, just the CDR3 is kept, 42 bases in frame from base 1. What the authors observed across the whole study: Patients with durable benefit showed greater expansion of tumor-associated TCR clones in peripheral blood 3 weeks after starting treatment (n of about 20, p = 0.022). Because the sample size was small (n ≈ 27) and many exploratory analyses were performed, the results are intended to be hypothesis-generating. Improved progression-free and overall survival was found to be associated with pretreatment peripheral blood TCR clonality below the median.

Synthetic TCR analog templates were spiked into each PCR to estimate absolute template abundance from read counts. Using the immunoSEQ assay, TCRbeta CDR3 regions were amplified from genomic DNA with bias-controlled V and J gene primers. Rearranged TCRbeta segments were sequenced at approximately 20X coverage. The paper's data handling went like this. Sequencing errors were corrected by clustering and CDR3s were annotated against IMGT to assign V, D and J genes. Downstream analyses used only productive TCRbeta rearrangements and left out out-of-frame or stop-codon sequences. To compute clonality, Shannon entropy was normalized by the log of the number of unique productive sequences and then subtracted from one. Clones differing between time points or between blood and tumor were identified by Fisher's exact test with Benjamini-Hochberg correction at adjusted p below 0.01. The clones in this table, taken by TCRdb from immuneACCESS, are in-frame only. Not every clone is retained; where verified, under half of the shortfall comes from an unresolved V gene, and the cause of the rest is unknown. Clonal size and the V and J genes are those of that table, whereas D and trimming came from the DNA. The sample table records around 34,000 clones; over 80% of these occur just once. The top ten clones comprise 15% of the sample.

The time point label on this specimen signifies: pretreatment peripheral blood. The cohort comprised 25 to 35 patients with locally advanced or metastatic urothelial carcinoma treated at Memorial Sloan Kettering on a trial protocol. Peripheral blood mononuclear cells were collected pretreatment and during treatment, with between 1 and 8 total time points obtained per patient. The Qiagen DNeasy Blood extraction kit was used to purify genomic DNA from total PBMCs and from tumor samples. PBMCs were collected pretreatment and during treatment, and were isolated and stored as previously described. The source was PBMCs, collected around atezolizumab (anti-PD-L1) treatment. The chain uses TRBV21-1 and TRBJ2-2; the table's D call, TRBD1, was not checked against the DNA. TRBV21-1 is a pseudogene locus. The TCR was taken from a man at least 80 years old with urothelial cancer. CDR3 protein: CAFPKGAKRLELFF. The DNA sequence reads TGTGCCTTCCCTAAGGGGGCAAAGAGACTTGAGCTGTTTTTT.